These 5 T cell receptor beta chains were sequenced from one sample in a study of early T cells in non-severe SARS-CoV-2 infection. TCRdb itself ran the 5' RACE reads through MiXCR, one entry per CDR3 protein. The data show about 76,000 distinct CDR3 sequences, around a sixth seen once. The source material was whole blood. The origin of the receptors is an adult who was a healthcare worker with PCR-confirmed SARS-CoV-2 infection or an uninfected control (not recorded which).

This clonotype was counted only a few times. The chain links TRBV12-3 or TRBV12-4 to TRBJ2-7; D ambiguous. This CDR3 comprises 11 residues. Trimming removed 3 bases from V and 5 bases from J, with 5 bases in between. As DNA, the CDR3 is TGTGCCAGCAGTTTCAGGCACGAGCAGTACTTC. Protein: CASSFRHEQYF.

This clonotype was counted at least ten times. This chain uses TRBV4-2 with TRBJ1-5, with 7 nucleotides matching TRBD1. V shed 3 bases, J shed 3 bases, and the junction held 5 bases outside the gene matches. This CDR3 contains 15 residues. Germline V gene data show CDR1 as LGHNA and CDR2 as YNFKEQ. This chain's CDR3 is CASSQTTGVNQPQHF. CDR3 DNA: TGTGCCAGCAGCCAGACCACAGGGGTCAATCAGCCCCAGCATTTT.

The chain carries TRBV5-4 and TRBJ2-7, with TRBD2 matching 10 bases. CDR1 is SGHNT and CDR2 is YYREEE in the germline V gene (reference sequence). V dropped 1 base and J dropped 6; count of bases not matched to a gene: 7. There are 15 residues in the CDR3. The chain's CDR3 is CASSLPSGSEREQYF. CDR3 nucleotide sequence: TGTGCCAGCAGCTTGCCTAGCGGGAGTGAACGCGAGCAGTACTTC.

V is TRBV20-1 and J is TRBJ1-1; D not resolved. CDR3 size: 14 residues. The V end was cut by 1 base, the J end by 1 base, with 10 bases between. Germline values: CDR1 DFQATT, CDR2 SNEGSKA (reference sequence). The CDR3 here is CSARVPLGNTEAFF. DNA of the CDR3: TGCAGTGCTAGAGTCCCCCTGGGGAACACTGAAGCTTTCTTT.

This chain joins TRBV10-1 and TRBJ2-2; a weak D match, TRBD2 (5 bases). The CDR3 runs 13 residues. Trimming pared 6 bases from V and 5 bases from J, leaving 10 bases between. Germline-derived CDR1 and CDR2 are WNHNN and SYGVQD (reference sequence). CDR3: CASSPTGTGELFF. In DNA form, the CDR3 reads TGCGCCAGCAGCCCCACGGGAACCGGGGAGCTGTTTTTT.